These T cell receptor beta chains were read from a single sample in a study of blood T cell repertoires in COVID-19. Only in-frame clones appear in the TCRdb table, and some are missing; sequencing was by immunoSEQ multiplex PCR. The table includes about 200,000 clones, approximately 83% detected once. Input material: PBMCs or T cells enriched from blood (not recorded which). The receptors originated from a woman in her forties with acute COVID-19. Each CDR3 is given with its conserved first and last residue. The order of the fields is clone size, D gene, V gene, J gene, CDR3 DNA, CDR3 protein. A D gene is named only where the DNA matches it firmly. Only part of the rows carry a size: once, few, many, or a class if the clone is expanded.

.	.	TRBV15	TRBJ2-7	TGTGCCACCAGTCGGGCGGGACCGTACGAGCAGTACTTC	CATSRAGPYEQYF
once	TRBD2	TRBV2	TRBJ2-1	TGTGCCAGCAGTGAATCGGCTAGCGGGAGAGGTGAGCAGTTCTTC	CASSESASGRGEQFF
.	.	TRBV29-1	TRBJ2-1	TGCAGCGACCGACAGAGCTCCTACAATGAGCAGTTCTTC	CSDRQSSYNEQFF
.	TRBD1	TRBV28	TRBJ1-3	TGTGCCAGCAGTGACAGGGTCCAGGTCGGAAACACCATATATTTT	CASSDRVQVGNTIYF
.	TRBD1	TRBV30	TRBJ1-2	TGTGCCTGGGAACAGGGGCTCTATGGCTACACCTTC	CAWEQGLYGYTF
.	.	TRBV2	TRBJ1-3	TGTGCCAGCAGTGAAGGAGTTCTACCTGGAAACACCATATATTTT	CASSEGVLPGNTIYF
.	.	TRBV6-5	TRBJ1-6	TGTGCCAGCAGTTTACATGGTTCCTCACCCCTCCACTTT	CASSLHGSSPLHF
.	TRBD1	TRBV2	TRBJ2-5	TGTGCCAGCAGACCTGGACAGGTTCAAGAGACCCAGTACTTC	CASRPGQVQETQYF
once	TRBD2	TRBV28	TRBJ2-1	TGTGCCAGCAGTTTTCTGGCTAGCGGGGCCTCCAGCTCCTACAATGAGCAGTTCTTC	CASSFLASGASSSYNEQFF
few	TRBD1	TRBV5-1	TRBJ1-5	TGCGCCAGCAGTACAGGGGCCGATCAGCCCCAGCATTTT	CASSTGADQPQHF
.	TRBD1	TRBV19	TRBJ1-2	TGTGCCAGTAGTCCCCTTCCCGGGACAGGGTATGGCTACACCTTC	CASSPLPGTGYGYTF
.	TRBD1	TRBV7-9	TRBJ2-7	TGTGCCAGCAGCCGACAGGGCGAGCAGTACTTC	CASSRQGEQYF
.	.	TRBV18	TRBJ2-5	TGTGCCAGCTCACCCTACCAAGAGACCCAGTACTTC	CASSPYQETQYF
once	TRBD2	TRBV14	TRBJ2-7	TGTGCCAGCAGCCGGGGACTAGCGGGAGGCGAGCAGTACTTC	CASSRGLAGGEQYF
.	TRBD2	TRBV18	TRBJ2-7	TGTGCCAGCTCACCATCCCTGACTAGCGGGGCCTACTACGAGCAGTACTTC	CASSPSLTSGAYYEQYF
.	.	TRBV2	TRBJ2-3	TGTGCCAGCAGTCCTATACTTAGCACAGATACGCAGTATTTT	CASSPILSTDTQYF
.	TRBD2	TRBV5-4	TRBJ2-5	TGTGCCAGCAAACTCGGGACTAGCGGGTTCCAAGAGACCCAGTACTTC	CASKLGTSGFQETQYF
.	.	TRBV28	TRBJ1-4	TGTGCCAGCAGCCCCACAGGGAGGGGTGAAAAACTGTTTTTT	CASSPTGRGEKLFF
.	TRBD2	TRBV13	TRBJ2-4	TGTGCCAGCAACTACGGGAGGGCCTCAAAAAACATTCAGTACTTC	CASNYGRASKNIQYF
.	.	TRBV12-2	TRBJ1-2	TGTGCAAGTCGCTTAGACCCTCGTGGTGGGACAGGACAGTCACCCACTAACTATGGCTACACCTTC	CASRLDPRGGTGQSPTNYGYTF
.	.	TRBV25-1	TRBJ1-5	TGTGCCAGCAGTCCTTCAGGAGGGAGGTTTCGTGGGAATCAGCCCCAGCATTTT	CASSPSGGRFRGNQPQHF
.	.	TRBV28	TRBJ1-6	TGTGCCAGCAGTTTAATCCAGGGGTATAATTCACCCCTCCACTTT	CASSLIQGYNSPLHF
.	.	TRBV28	TRBJ1-2	TGTGCCAGCAGCCCCCTCTCGACATACATCTATGGCTACACCTTC	CASSPLSTYIYGYTF
.	.	TRBV3-1/TRBV3-2	TRBJ1-3	TGTGCCAGCAGCCAAGGGACTTCTGGAAACACCATATATTTT	CASSQGTSGNTIYF
.	.	TRBV30	TRBJ1-5	TGTGCCTGGAGTTCACAGGGAGGGAATCAGCCCCAGCATTTT	CAWSSQGGNQPQHF
once	TRBD1	TRBV11-2	TRBJ1-5	TGTGCCAGTACCGGGACAGTGGGTCAGCCCCAGCATTTT	CASTGTVGQPQHF
.	.	TRBV4-2	TRBJ2-3	TGTGCCAGCGGGAGCCGGACAGATACGCAGTATTTT	CASGSRTDTQYF
.	.	TRBV18	TRBJ2-1	TGTGCCAGCTCAACGAGCTCCTACAATGAGCAGTTCTTC	CASSTSSYNEQFF
.	.	TRBV7-9	TRBJ2-1	TGTGCCAGCAGCGATTGGGCTAGCCCTTCGGATGAGCAGTTCTTC	CASSDWASPSDEQFF
.	TRBD2	TRBV5-1	TRBJ2-5	TGCGCCAGCAGCTGGTACGCGGGAGTGGAGACCCAGTACTTC	CASSWYAGVETQYF
.	TRBD1	TRBV30	TRBJ1-2	TGTGCCTGGAACTCACCGGGACAGGGGTACTATGGCTACACCTTC	CAWNSPGQGYYGYTF
.	TRBD2	TRBV27	TRBJ2-7	TGTGCCAGCAGTTTACTCCCACCGACTAGCGGATACACCTACGAGCAGTACTTC	CASSLLPPTSGYTYEQYF
.	TRBD1	TRBV7-9	TRBJ2-7	TGTGCCAGCAGCCCCGACAGGGGGTACGAGCAGTACTTC	CASSPDRGYEQYF
once	TRBD1	TRBV11-3	TRBJ1-3	TGTGCCAGCAGCCCGACAGGGTACCCTGGAAACACCATATATTTT	CASSPTGYPGNTIYF
.	TRBD1	TRBV28	TRBJ2-7	TGTGCCAGCAGTTTGCAGGGGGCCTCCTACGAGCAGTACTTC	CASSLQGASYEQYF
.	.	TRBV7-3	TRBJ2-6	TGTGCCAGCAGCTCCGACGGGACTCCCCGCTCTGGGGCCAACGTCCTGACTTTC	CASSSDGTPRSGANVLTF
.	.	TRBV6-5	TRBJ2-1	TGTGCCAGCACACGGGGGTCGGGGTACAATGAGCAGTTCTTC	CASTRGSGYNEQFF
once	.	TRBV27	TRBJ2-4	TGTGCCAGCAGTTTAAGGGCAGGGGAGACTTTTTTGGCCAAAAACATTCAGTACTTC	CASSLRAGETFLAKNIQYF
.	TRBD1	TRBV4-2	TRBJ2-7	TGTGCCAGCAGCCAAGATGCTGCAGGGGGCTACGAGCAGTACTTC	CASSQDAAGGYEQYF
.	.	TRBV28	TRBJ2-7	TGTGCCAGCAGTTTACCCAGGGGGGAATTCGAGCAGTACTTC	CASSLPRGEFEQYF
once	TRBD1	TRBV19	TRBJ2-1	TGTGCCAGTACCCGTAAGGTCGGGACAGGGACCCAAAATGAGCAGTTCTTC	CASTRKVGTGTQNEQFF
.	.	TRBV3-1/TRBV3-2	TRBJ2-5	TGTGCCAGCAGCCAAGATGGGGGACTCCGGGGGACCCAGTACTTC	CASSQDGGLRGTQYF
few	TRBD1	TRBV5-1	TRBJ1-1	TGCGCCAGCAGCCCCACCACTGACAGGGGGCTTGGTTTCTTT	CASSPTTDRGLGFF
.	TRBD2	TRBV4-3	TRBJ2-1	TGCGCCAGCAGCCCGGCCGGGACTAGCGGGAGTGGGTCCTACAATGAGCAGTTCTTC	CASSPAGTSGSGSYNEQFF
.	.	TRBV5-6	TRBJ1-2	TGTGCCAGCAGCTTGGTGGGGGACACTACTAACTATGGCTACACCTTC	CASSLVGDTTNYGYTF
.	TRBD1	TRBV11-2	TRBJ2-7	TGTGCCAGCCGTGGGACAGAGCTCTACGAGCAGTACTTC	CASRGTELYEQYF
.	TRBD2	TRBV27	TRBJ2-1	TGTGCCAGCAGTTGGGCTAGCGGGAGTAATGAGCAGTTCTTC	CASSWASGSNEQFF
.	.	TRBV11-2	TRBJ1-1	TGTGCCAGCAGCCCCCGTTTGACAGCAACCACTGAAGCTTTCTTT	CASSPRLTATTEAFF
once	.	TRBV24-1	TRBJ2-3	TGTGCCACCAGGGCGGAAGTTCTAGATACGCAGTATTTT	CATRAEVLDTQYF
.	TRBD1	TRBV7-6	TRBJ1-1	TGTGCCAGCAGCTCTGGACAGGGGAACACTGAAGCTTTCTTT	CASSSGQGNTEAFF
.	.	TRBV7-9	TRBJ2-3	TGTGCCAGCAGCTTAAGCGCGTGGGGCACAGATACGCAGTATTTT	CASSLSAWGTDTQYF
.	.	TRBV3-1/TRBV3-2	TRBJ1-2	TGTGCCAGCAGCCACGCGACAGGCCTTGTACTTTATGGCTACACCTTC	CASSHATGLVLYGYTF
.	TRBD1	TRBV2	TRBJ1-2	TGTGCCAGCAGGGGGACAGGGTTATTCTATGGCTACACCTTC	CASRGTGLFYGYTF
.	TRBD2	TRBV9	TRBJ2-7	TGTGCCAGCAGCCTAGTAGCGGGGAACTCCTACGAGCAGTACTTC	CASSLVAGNSYEQYF
.	.	TRBV6-5	TRBJ2-5	TGTGCCAGCAGTAGGATTAGCGGAACACAAGAGACCCAGTACTTC	CASSRISGTQETQYF
.	.	TRBV2	TRBJ2-1	TGTGCCAGCAGTCTACAGGGAAGCTCCTACAATGAGCAGTTCTTC	CASSLQGSSYNEQFF
.	TRBD1	TRBV2	TRBJ2-7	TGTGCCAGCAGCGACCCGGGACAGGGAAGCTACGAGCAGTACTTC	CASSDPGQGSYEQYF
.	.	TRBV11-2	TRBJ2-7	TGTGCCAGCAGCGAAATGACTACCTTCTCGGAGGAGCAGTACTTC	CASSEMTTFSEEQYF
.	TRBD1	TRBV28	TRBJ1-2	TGTGCCAGCGCGACAGGGCCGCATAACTATGGCTACACCTTC	CASATGPHNYGYTF
few	.	TRBV5-6	TRBJ2-7	TGTGCCAGCAGCTTATTTTCCAGAATCCAAATAAGGGGCTACGAGCAGTACTTC	CASSLFSRIQIRGYEQYF